This TCR beta chain came from a study of T cell responses to AZD1222 COVID-19 vaccine. V shed 3 bases, J shed 6 bases, and the junction held 7 bases outside the gene matches. CDR3 length equals 14 residues. Germline assignment: CDR1 SGHRS and CDR2 YFSETQ. This table comes from immunoSEQ multiplex PCR, and its TCRdb copy is limited to in-frame clones, with some not included. The repertoire holds around 250,000 clones, with approximately 95% as singletons. V gene TRBV5-1 combines with J gene TRBJ2-7; 9 bases agree with TRBD1. The starting material was peripheral blood, obtained on day 0 of AZD1222 vaccination. This clonotype was sampled from an adult in good health. The CDR3 spells CASSWTGDSREQYF. Here the CDR3 DNA reads TGCGCCAGCAGCTGGACAGGGGACAGCCGCGAGCAGTACTTC.